The T cell receptor beta chain under discussion was sequenced for a study of molecular identifiers for immune sequencing clone quantification. About this clonotype: Its matching antigen is unknown.

From the PCR reads, TCRdb called clonotypes with MiXCR, one entry per CDR3 protein. The sample has roughly 630,000 distinct CDR3 sequences, about 25% seen once. General study results and limits: Roughly 1 million naive cells reportedly did not prevent detection of spiked Jurkat TCR RNA from one cell.

This CDR3 is 16 amino acids long. In germline, CDR1 is DFQATT, CDR2 SNEGSKA (reference sequence). The ends were cut back, 0 bases at V and 5 bases at J, with 20 bases in the middle. From around 20,000 to 990,000 sorted cells, naive CD8 libraries were generated with 10%, 30% or 50% RNA. The sequencing sample was made of naive CD8+ T cells from blood, with Jurkat cell RNA spiked in. The subset was: FACS-sorted CD8+CD4-CCR7+CD45RA+ naive T cells. This sequence was found in a human donor in good health. Some libraries in this study had Jurkat cell RNA spiked in. This rearrangement joins TRBV20-1 to TRBJ2-7; the D gene is possibly TRBD2 (6 bases). CDR3 in DNA: TGCAGTGCTAGAGATAGGTCGAAGGAGGGGCTAAACGAGCAGTACTTC. Translating gives CSARDRSKEGLNEQYF.